The clone carrying this T cell receptor (beta chain) has a handful of counts. Trimming cost V 1 base and J 0 bases, with 13 bases left between them. The CDR3 runs to 17 residues. The germline V gene encodes CDR1 SGHVS and CDR2 FQNEAQ. Libraries were prepared by immunoSEQ multiplex PCR; TCRdb keeps only in-frame clonotypes and omits some of them. The sample holds approximately 230,000 clones, 80% to 90% seen once. These data come from a study of blood T cell repertoires in COVID-19. Membership in each cohort depended on participant-reported clinical history. Sample: PBMCs or T cells enriched from blood (not recorded which). The chain links TRBV7-8 to TRBJ1-5; D ambiguous. The source is a woman in her 50s with acute COVID-19. CDR3 sequence: CASSLEETLNSNQPQHF. DNA of the CDR3: TGTGCCAGCAGCTTAGAAGAAACATTGAATAGCAATCAGCCCCAGCATTTT. Drawing the rest from reference TRBV7-8 and TRBJ1-5, the complete variable domain is GAGVSQSPRYKVAKRGQDVALRCDPISGHVSLFWYQQALGQGPEFLTYFQNEAQLDKSGLPSDRFFAERPEGSVSTLKIQRTQQEDSAVYLCASSLEETLNSNQPQHFGDGTRLSIL.